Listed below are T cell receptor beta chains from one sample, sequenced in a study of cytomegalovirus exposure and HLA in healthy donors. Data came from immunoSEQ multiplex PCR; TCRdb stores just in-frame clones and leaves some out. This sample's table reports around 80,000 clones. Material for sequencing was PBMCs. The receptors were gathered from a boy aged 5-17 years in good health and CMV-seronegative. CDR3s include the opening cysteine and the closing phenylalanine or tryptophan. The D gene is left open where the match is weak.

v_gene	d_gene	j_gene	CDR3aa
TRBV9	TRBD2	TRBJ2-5	CASSPGLADQETQYF
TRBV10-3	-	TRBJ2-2	CAISEKGLDTGELFF
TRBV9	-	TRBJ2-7	CASSVDFRSRDEQYF
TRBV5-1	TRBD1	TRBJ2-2	CASSLGTGARVDTGELFF
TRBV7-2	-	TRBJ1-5	CASSLRRGPNQPQHF
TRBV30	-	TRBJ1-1	CAWSVHLNTEAFF
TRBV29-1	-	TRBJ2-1	CSVSELEQFF
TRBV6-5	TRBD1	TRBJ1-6	CASSSRDRVSPLHF
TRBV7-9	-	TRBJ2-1	CASSLRGNEQFF
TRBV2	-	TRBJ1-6	CASRPGFNSPLHF
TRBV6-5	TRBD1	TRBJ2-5	CASSQTGGRTEQYF
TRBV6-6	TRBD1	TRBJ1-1	CASRYGTDEAFF
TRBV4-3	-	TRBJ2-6	CASSQGPGWDKGRSGGANVLTF
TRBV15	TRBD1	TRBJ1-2	CATSRVGQLDGYTF
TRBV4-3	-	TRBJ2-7	CASSLKPAAGEQYF
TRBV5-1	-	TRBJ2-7	CASSLTDSRYEQYF
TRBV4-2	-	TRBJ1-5	CASSQDQLGPEGGNQPQHF
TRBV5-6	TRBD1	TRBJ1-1	CASTSGTGVGWTEAFF
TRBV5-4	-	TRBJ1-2	CASSPRGGANYGYTF